This section outlines one T cell receptor (beta chain) sequence together with its context. Its antigen remains unknown. Germline values: CDR1 MDHEN, CDR2 SYDVKM. J lost 4 bases, V lost 5 bases, and 6 bases had no gene match. CDR3 length: 14 amino acids. The sample originates from a study of cytomegalovirus exposure and HLA in healthy donors. Findings and caveats of the study: As was reported, the classifier diagnosed cytomegalovirus status with high specificity and sensitivity. Later on, an analysis found that several of the most significant clusters appeared to be linked to common viral pathogens, which included parvovirus B19. Versus the roughly 700-donor mean, an Asian-associated ancestry cluster reportedly showed fewer N-insertions in a later analysis.

This PCR relied on a set of 60 Vbeta primers and 13 Jbeta primers. Profiled with immunoSEQ multiplex PCR; TCRdb holds only in-frame clones, not every one. The sample holds about 160,000 clones; approximately 86% are singletons and the top ten take almost 2%. V usage is TRBV28 and J usage is TRBJ1-1; 8 positions match TRBD1. This clonotype was obtained from a woman aged 18-29 years in good health and CMV-seronegative. The sequencing sample was made of PBMCs. The CDR3 region is CASSEDRVGTEAFF. CDR3 nucleotide sequence: TGTGCCAGCAGTGAGGACAGGGTGGGCACTGAAGCTTTCTTT. The entire variable domain, with the rest obtained from reference TRBV28 and TRBJ1-1, is as follows: DVKVTQSSRYLVKRTGEKVFLECVQDMDHENMFWYRQDPGLGLRLIYFSYDVKMKEKGDIPEGYSVSREKKERFSLILESASTNQTSMYLCASSEDRVGTEAFFGQGTRLTVV.